This TCR beta chain comes out of a study of Graves' ophthalmopathy and Graves' hyperthyroidism. Looking at the study overall: Specimen type is peripheral blood, obtained at initial diagnosis before any treatment.

Amplification from RNA transcripts yielded the TCR beta CDR3 regions. In the first round, RT-PCR was carried out with HTBI primers, and a multiplex PCR formed the second round. TCRdb re-analysed the multiplex PCR reads in MiXCR, keeping a single row per CDR3 protein. The sample shows about 180,000 distinct CDR3 sequences, around two fifths of them seen only once. Patients were diagnosed from clinical symptoms, serum thyroxine, TRAb, thyroid ultrasound and orbital computed tomography. Sampling over 8 ml of fresh peripheral blood provided the PBMCs. General study results and limits: Ophthalmopathy and stable hyperthyroidism were discriminated by a 13-signature model, with about 91% sensitivity and nearly 84% specificity.

This clonotype was recorded many times. Its antigen is unidentified. A clone one base away is much larger, so this may be a read error. The TCR comes from a woman in her 40s with Graves' ophthalmopathy. Input material: peripheral blood.

The CDR3 here is CASSQTGTGVSKAFF. Written as DNA, the CDR3 is TGTGCCAGCAGTCAAACCGGGACAGGGGTCTCTAAAGCTTTCTTT. This chain joins TRBV12-3 or TRBV12-4 and TRBJ1-1; TRBD1 matches at 10 bases. CDR3 length: 15 residues. The ends lost 5 bases at V and 9 bases at J; junction bases unmatched: 12.